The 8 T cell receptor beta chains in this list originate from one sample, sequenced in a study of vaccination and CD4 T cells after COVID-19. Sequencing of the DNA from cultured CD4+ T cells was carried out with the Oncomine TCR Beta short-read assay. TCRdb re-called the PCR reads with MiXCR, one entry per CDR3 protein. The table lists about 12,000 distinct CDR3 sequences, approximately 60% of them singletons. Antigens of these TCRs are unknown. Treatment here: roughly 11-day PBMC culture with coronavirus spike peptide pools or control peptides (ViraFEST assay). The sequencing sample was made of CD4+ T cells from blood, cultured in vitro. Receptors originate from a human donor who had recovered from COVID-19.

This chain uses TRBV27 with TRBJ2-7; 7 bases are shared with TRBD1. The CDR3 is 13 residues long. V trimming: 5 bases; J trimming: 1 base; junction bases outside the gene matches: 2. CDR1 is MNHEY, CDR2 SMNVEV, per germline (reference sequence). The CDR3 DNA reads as TGTGCCAGCAGTCTACAGGGGTCCTACGAGCAGTACTTC. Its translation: CASSLQGSYEQYF.

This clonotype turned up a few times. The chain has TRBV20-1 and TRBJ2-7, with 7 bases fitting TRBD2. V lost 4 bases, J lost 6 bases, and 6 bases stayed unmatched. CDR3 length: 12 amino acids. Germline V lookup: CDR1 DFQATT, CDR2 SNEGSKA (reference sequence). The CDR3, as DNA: TGCAGTGCTAAACGCGGGACTACCGAGCAGTACTTC. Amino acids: CSAKRGTTEQYF.

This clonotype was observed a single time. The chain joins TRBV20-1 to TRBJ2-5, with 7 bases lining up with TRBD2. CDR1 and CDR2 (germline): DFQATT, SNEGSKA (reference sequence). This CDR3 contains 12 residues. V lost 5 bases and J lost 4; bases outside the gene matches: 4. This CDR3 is CSALTSRETQYF. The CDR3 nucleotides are TGCAGTGCTTTGACTAGCAGAGAGACCCAGTACTTC.

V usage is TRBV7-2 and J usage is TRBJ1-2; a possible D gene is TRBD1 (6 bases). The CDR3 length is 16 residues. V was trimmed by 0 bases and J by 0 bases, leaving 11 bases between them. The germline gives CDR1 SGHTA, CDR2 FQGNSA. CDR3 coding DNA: TGTGCCAGCAGCTTAGCCGGGGGGGCTTCTAACTATGGCTACACCTTC. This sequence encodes CASSLAGGASNYGYTF.

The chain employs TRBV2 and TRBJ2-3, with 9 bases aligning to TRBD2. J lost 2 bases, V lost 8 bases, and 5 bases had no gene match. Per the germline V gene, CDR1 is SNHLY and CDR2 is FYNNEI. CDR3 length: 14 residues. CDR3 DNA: TGTGCCAGCCTACTAGCGGGTCTCACAGATACGCAGTATTTT. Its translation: CASLLAGLTDTQYF.

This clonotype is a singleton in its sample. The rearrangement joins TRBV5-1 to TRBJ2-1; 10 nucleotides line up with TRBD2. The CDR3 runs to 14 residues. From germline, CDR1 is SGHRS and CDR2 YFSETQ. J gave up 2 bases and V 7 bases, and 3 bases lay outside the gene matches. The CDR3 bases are TGCGCCAGCTTAGCGGGGGGCACCTACAATGAGCAGTTCTTC. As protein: CASLAGGTYNEQFF. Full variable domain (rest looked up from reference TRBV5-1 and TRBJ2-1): KAGVTQTPRYLIKTRGQQVTLSCSPISGHRSVSWYQQTPGQGLQFLFEYFSETQRNKGNFPGRFSGRQFSNSRSEMNVSTLELGDSALYLCASLAGGTYNEQFFGPGTRLTVL.

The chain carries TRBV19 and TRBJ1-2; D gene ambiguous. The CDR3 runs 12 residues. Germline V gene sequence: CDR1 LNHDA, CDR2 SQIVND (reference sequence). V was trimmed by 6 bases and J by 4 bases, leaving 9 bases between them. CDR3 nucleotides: TGTGCCAGTAGCTATATGGGCTATGGCTACACCTTC. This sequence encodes CASSYMGYGYTF.

In DNA form, the CDR3 reads TGTGCCAGCAGCTTAGCCCAGACTAGCGGGAGCACAGATACGCAGTATTTT. This codes for CASSLAQTSGSTDTQYF. This chain joins TRBV7-9 and TRBJ2-3; 10 bases fit TRBD2. The germline V gene encodes CDR1 SEHNR and CDR2 FQNEAQ (reference sequence). V was pared by 0 bases and J by 0 bases, with 3 bases of the junction left unmatched. The CDR3 has 17 amino acids.